What follows are 18 T cell receptor beta chains derived from one specimen sequenced in a study of T cell changes during pregnancy in multiple sclerosis. The assay was immunoSEQ multiplex PCR, and TCRdb's table has in-frame clones only and misses some. The table records 35,000 to 50,000 clones, approximately 91% of them present only once. Source material: PBMCs (not recorded whether the cells were cultured). These TCRs come from a female donor with multiple sclerosis, enrolled in a pregnancy study.

The table lists this clone with a few counts. This chain links TRBV25-1 with TRBJ2-7; D unresolved. The CDR3 spans 14 residues. Germline V gene sequence: CDR1 MGHDK, CDR2 SYGVNS. Trimming took 5 bases from V and 5 from J, leaving 16 bases between them. The CDR3 DNA sequence: TGTGCCAGCAGTCTACTACTCGGCCTGGACGAGCAGTACTTC. It is translated as CASSLLLGLDEQYF.

V and J are TRBV4-2 and TRBJ2-3; D unresolved. CDR3 length: 15 residues. Trimming took off 4 bases at V and 4 bases at J, with 15 bases between the two ends. Germline CDR1 LGHNA, CDR2 YNFKEQ. In DNA, the CDR3 is TGTGCCAGCAGCCCTCGGACCCTAAGCCCAGATACGCAGTATTTT. Its protein product is CASSPRTLSPDTQYF.

A single count supports this clone. CDR3 loop: CASSLVAADTQYF. The CDR3 nucleotides read TGTGCCAGCAGCTTAGTGGCCGCAGATACGCAGTATTTT. The chain employs TRBV7-9 and TRBJ2-3; D is unresolved. Trimming stripped 1 base from V and 4 bases from J, with 6 bases between. The CDR3 has 13 residues. In germline, CDR1 is SEHNR, CDR2 FQNEAQ (reference sequence).

V gene TRBV19 combines with J gene TRBJ2-5; 14 nucleotides match TRBD2. This CDR3 spans 17 amino acids. In germline, CDR1 is LNHDA, CDR2 SQIVND (reference sequence). With V trimmed by 5 bases and J by 4 bases, 9 bases remained unmatched. In nucleotides, the CDR3 is TGTGCCAGTAGTCGTTCTTCGACTAGCGGGAGGGTAGAGACCCAGTACTTC. This sequence encodes CASSRSSTSGRVETQYF. Full variable domain (remainder filled in from reference TRBV19 and TRBJ2-5): DGGITQSPKYLFRKEGQNVTLSCEQNLNHDAMYWYRQDPGQGLRLIYYSQIVNDFQKGDIAEGYSVSREKKESFPLTVTSAQKNPTAFYLCASSRSSTSGRVETQYFGPGTRLLVL.

The chain couples TRBV28 to TRBJ2-2, with a weak D call TRBD1 (6 bases). The length of the CDR3 is 15 residues. Germline lookup yields CDR1 MDHEN and CDR2 SYDVKM. V dropped 8 bases and J dropped 4 bases, with 17 bases sitting between them. For the CDR3, the DNA is TGTGCCAGCCTACTAGGGGGAGTTACCACCGGGGAGCTGTTTTTT. It is translated as CASLLGGVTTGELFF.

This sequence joins TRBV7-2 and TRBJ2-7, with 8 nucleotides matching TRBD2. CDR3 length: 15 amino acids. The junction had 6 bases not matched to a gene; V was cut back by 2 bases and J by 3 bases. Germline V gene sequence: CDR1 SGHTA, CDR2 FQGNSA. CDR3 amino acids: CASSLYSSGSYEQYF. Here the CDR3 DNA reads TGTGCCAGCAGCTTATATTCCAGCGGGAGCTACGAGCAGTACTTC.

The rearrangement uses TRBV4-1 and TRBJ2-7; 8 bases match TRBD2. Germline V gene data show CDR1 as MGHRA and CDR2 as YSYEKL. The CDR3 is made up of 14 amino acids. V was pared by 4 bases and J by 3 bases, with 5 bases of the junction left unmatched. The DNA for the CDR3 is TGCGCCAGCAGCCGAGGGACTAGAGGCTACGAGCAGTACTTC. It encodes CASSRGTRGYEQYF.

The chain combines TRBV28 with TRBJ2-7, with TRBD1 as a possible D gene (6 bases). Trimming shortened V by 5 bases and J by 2 bases, and 13 bases separated the two germline ends. The CDR3 has 14 amino acids. Per the germline V gene, CDR1 is MDHEN and CDR2 is SYDVKM. The CDR3 nucleotides read TGTGCCAGCAGTCGGACAGCCGGACCCTACGAGCAGTACTTC. Protein product: CASSRTAGPYEQYF.

The chain carries TRBV6-6 and TRBJ2-7; 8 nucleotides agree with TRBD1. The junction had 1 base not matched to a gene; V was cut back by 6 bases and J by 3 bases. CDR1 is MNHNY, CDR2 SVGAGI, per germline (reference sequence). The CDR3 spans 12 residues. The CDR3 region is CASRGQVYEQYF. Here the CDR3 DNA reads TGTGCCAGCAGGGGACAGGTCTACGAGCAGTACTTC.

This clone was detected only once. This chain joins TRBV2 and TRBJ1-1; TRBD1 might be the D (6 bases). From germline, CDR1 is SNHLY and CDR2 FYNNEI. Trimming took 6 bases from V and 8 from J, leaving 10 bases between them. CDR3 length equals 11 residues. The CDR3 is CASSRTAEAFF. CDR3 DNA sequence: TGTGCCAGCAGCCGGACAGCGGAAGCTTTCTTT.

This rearrangement joins TRBV25-1 to TRBJ1-5; D gene uncertain. The CDR3 sequence is 14 residues long. The germline gives CDR1 MGHDK, CDR2 SYGVNS. The V end was cut by 1 base, the J end by 0 bases, with 4 bases between. This CDR3 is CASSEWGSNQPQHF. CDR3 coding DNA: TGTGCCAGCAGTGAATGGGGTAGCAATCAGCCCCAGCATTTT.

This clone was recorded only once. This chain uses TRBV7-9 with TRBJ1-2; tentatively, D is TRBD1 (5 bases). The V end was cut by 1 base, the J end by 8 bases, with 11 bases between. Germline V gene lookup returns CDR1 SEHNR and CDR2 FQNEAQ (reference sequence). This CDR3 has 13 residues. The CDR3 protein is CASSLVRVSGYTF. CDR3 DNA: TGTGCCAGCAGCTTAGTCAGGGTTAGCGGCTACACCTTC. The complete variable domain, with remaining parts taken from reference TRBV7-9 and TRBJ1-2, reads DTGVSQNPRHKITKRGQNVTFRCDPISEHNRLYWYRQTLGQGPEFLTYFQNEAQLEKSRLLSDRFSAERPKGSFSTLEIQRTEQGDSAMYLCASSLVRVSGYTFGSGTRLTVV.

The chain joins TRBV6-5 to TRBJ1-2, with D tentatively TRBD1 (5 bases). Trimming removed 5 bases from V and 8 bases from J, with 12 bases in between. Germline V CDR1 and CDR2: MNHEY, SVGAGI. The CDR3 loop spans 12 amino acids. The CDR3 bases are TGTGCCAGCAGTAACGGGGGTATGGGCTACACCTTC. Translating it yields CASSNGGMGYTF.

The V gene is TRBV5-1, the J gene TRBJ2-5; perhaps TRBD1 as D (5 bases). With 0 bases removed from V and 5 bases from J, the gap between germline ends came to 11 bases. CDR3 length: 14 amino acids. CDR1 is SGHRS and CDR2 is YFSETQ in the germline V gene. CDR3 loop: CASSLGPGSETQYF. The CDR3 DNA is TGCGCCAGCAGCTTGGGACCAGGGTCTGAGACCCAGTACTTC.

The chain employs TRBV19 and TRBJ2-5; D not certain. The V gene lost 1 base and the J gene lost 5 bases, with 14 bases spanning the gap. Germline V gene sequence: CDR1 LNHDA, CDR2 SQIVND (reference sequence). The CDR3 length is 15 residues. The CDR3 DNA is TGTGCCAGTAGTATAGGGGCTAGAAAGGAGGAGACCCAGTACTTC. It translates to CASSIGARKEETQYF. Supplemented by reference TRBV19 and TRBJ2-5, the full variable domain reads DGGITQSPKYLFRKEGQNVTLSCEQNLNHDAMYWYRQDPGQGLRLIYYSQIVNDFQKGDIAEGYSVSREKKESFPLTVTSAQKNPTAFYLCASSIGARKEETQYFGPGTRLLVL.

This clone occurred a few times. The J gene is TRBJ1-2, the V gene TRBV19; perhaps TRBD1 as D (6 bases). This CDR3 spans 12 amino acids. Trimming stripped 9 bases from V and 8 bases from J, with 16 bases between. CDR1 is LNHDA and CDR2 is SQIVND in the germline V gene (reference sequence). CDR3 protein: CASAQGTEGYTF. The DNA of the CDR3 is TGTGCCAGCGCCCAGGGGACGGAGGGCTACACCTTC.

This sequence joins TRBV7-9 and TRBJ2-7, with 8 bases aligning to TRBD2. The CDR3 runs 19 residues. V lost 3 bases to trimming and J lost 0 bases; unmatched junction nucleotides: 16. The germline V gene encodes CDR1 SEHNR and CDR2 FQNEAQ (reference sequence). In DNA form, the CDR3 reads TGTGCCAGCAGCTTGGGGGGCGGGAGGTTTGAATTCGGCTCCTACGAGCAGTACTTC. It codes for CASSLGGGRFEFGSYEQYF. The full variable domain, with the rest looked up from reference TRBV7-9 and TRBJ2-7, is DTGVSQNPRHKITKRGQNVTFRCDPISEHNRLYWYRQTLGQGPEFLTYFQNEAQLEKSRLLSDRFSAERPKGSFSTLEIQRTEQGDSAMYLCASSLGGGRFEFGSYEQYFGPGTRLTVT.

The J gene is TRBJ1-1, the V gene TRBV2; 7 bases map to TRBD1. The length of the CDR3 is 13 residues. The germline CDR1 and CDR2 sequences are SNHLY and FYNNEI. V shed 8 bases, J shed 4 bases, and the junction held 7 bases outside the gene matches. CDR3 DNA: TGTGCCAGCGTTAATCCAGGGGGCACTGAAGCTTTCTTT. It codes for CASVNPGGTEAFF.